Sequencing of this T cell receptor (beta chain) was carried out in a study of response to subunit inactivated influenza vaccine. Study-wide results and caveats: Authors suggested that a seasonal influenza vaccination recruits few new T cells each time.

MiXCR, applied by TCRdb to the RT-PCR reads, yields one record per CDR3 protein. The table includes 500,000 to 550,000 distinct CDR3 sequences, about 8% detected once. About this clonotype: The antigen is undetermined.

The CDR3 runs 12 residues. The ends were cut back, 6 bases at V and 7 bases at J, with 12 bases in the middle. The chain joins TRBV12-3 or TRBV12-4 to TRBJ1-1, with D possibly TRBD1 on 5 matching bases. This receptor was taken from a man between 50 and 70 years old who received an inactivated influenza vaccine. This specimen was PBMCs from blood, taken roughly 24 months after vaccination. In DNA form, the CDR3 reads TGTGCCAGCAGCGTCGACAGACTTGAAGCTTTCTTT. It specifies CASSVDRLEAFF.